Each of the 17 T cell receptor beta chains below was sequenced from the same sample in a study of T cell responses to AZD1222 COVID-19 vaccine. Assay used: immunoSEQ multiplex PCR; TCRdb lists only in-frame clones, some missing. This table has some 150,000 clones, 85% to 90% appearing once. Sequenced here: peripheral blood, sampled on day 0 of AZD1222 vaccination. The receptor source for this set is an adult in good health.

The table lists this clone with a few counts. V gene TRBV5-1 combines with J gene TRBJ2-7; 7 bases align to TRBD1. The V gene's germline CDR1 is SGHRS and CDR2 YFSETQ. J lost 5 bases, V lost 2 bases, and 7 bases had no gene match. The CDR3 consists of 14 residues. The CDR3 spells CASSLRDSRDEQYF. CDR3 DNA sequence: TGCGCCAGCAGCTTACGGGACAGTCGCGACGAGCAGTACTTC.

V and J are TRBV3-1 (or the pseudogene TRBV3-2) and TRBJ1-3; D gene uncertain. V was cut by 2 bases and J by 0 bases, with 14 bases left in between. Per germline, CDR1 LGHDT and CDR2 YNNKEL (reference sequence). This CDR3 spans 17 amino acids. The CDR3 is CASSQSSTRVSGNTIYF. In DNA form, the CDR3 reads TGTGCCAGCAGCCAATCCTCCACACGCGTCTCTGGAAACACCATATATTTT.

The chain uses TRBV3-1 (or the pseudogene TRBV3-2) and TRBJ2-1; the match to TRBD2 covers 13 bases. CDR3 length equals 17 residues. After removal of 2 bases from V and 4 bases from J, the junction contained 5 bases not matched to a gene. The germline gives CDR1 LGHDT, CDR2 YNNKEL (reference sequence). The chain's CDR3 is CASSQTGGLAGYNEQFF. CDR3 DNA: TGTGCCAGCAGCCAAACTGGGGGACTAGCGGGGTACAATGAGCAGTTCTTC.

The gene calls are TRBV6-2 or TRBV6-3 and TRBJ1-4; TRBD1 matches 7 bases. The CDR3 totals 15 residues. Unmatched junction bases numbered 3, after V lost 0 bases and J lost 5 bases. Per the germline V gene, CDR1 is MNHEY and CDR2 is SVGEGT. DNA for the CDR3: TGTGCCAGCAGTTACTCCCAGGGGGTGAATGAAAAACTGTTTTTT. It encodes CASSYSQGVNEKLFF.

This clone came up once. The rearrangement joins TRBV7-2 to TRBJ1-1; the D gene is possibly TRBD1 (6 bases). V was trimmed by 2 bases and J by 4 bases, leaving 8 bases between them. CDR1 is SGHTA, CDR2 FQGNSA, per germline. CDR3 size: 13 residues. CDR3 in amino acids: CASSLQGITEAFF. CDR3 coding DNA: TGTGCCAGCAGCTTACAGGGGATCACTGAAGCTTTCTTT. Drawing the rest from reference TRBV7-2 and TRBJ1-1, the complete variable domain is GAGVSQSPSNKVTEKGKDVELRCDPISGHTALYWYRQSLGQGLEFLIYFQGNSAPDKSGLPSDRFSAERTGGSVSTLTIQRTQQEDSAVYLCASSLQGITEAFFGQGTRLTVV.

The chain is built from TRBV6-2 or TRBV6-3 and TRBJ2-5; D is possibly TRBD1 or TRBD2 (5 bases each). CDR1 and CDR2 from the germline V gene are MNHEY and SVGEGT. CDR3 length: 14 residues. Trimming took 6 bases from V and 5 from J, leaving 16 bases between them. The CDR3 DNA reads as TGTGCCAGCAGCTTGGGACGTTGGGGTGAGACCCAGTACTTC. As protein: CASSLGRWGETQYF.

This clone has more than one count but fewer than ten. The chain carries TRBV7-7 and TRBJ2-5; 8 nucleotides align to TRBD1. V shed 5 bases and J 5 bases; nucleotides not matched to a gene: 10. CDR1 is SSHAT, CDR2 FNYEAQ, per germline (reference sequence). The CDR3 covers 15 residues. Here the CDR3 reads CASSPTGGGLETQYF. CDR3 nucleotides: TGTGCCAGCAGCCCCACAGGGGGAGGATTGGAGACCCAGTACTTC.

The rearrangement uses TRBV11-2 and TRBJ1-4, with D possibly being TRBD1 (6 bases). The CDR3 has 15 residues. Germline CDR1 reads SGHAT; CDR2 reads FQNNGV. The V end lost 5 bases, the J end lost 6 bases, and 16 bases lay between the germline ends. CDR3 bases: TGTGCCAGCAGCCCGGAACACAGGGTTTATGAAAAACTGTTTTTT. As protein: CASSPEHRVYEKLFF.

V and J are TRBV7-2 and TRBJ2-7; 8 nucleotides agree with TRBD1. The junction had 6 bases not matched to a gene; V was cut back by 5 bases and J by 3 bases. Per the germline V gene, CDR1 is SGHTA and CDR2 is FQGNSA. This CDR3 has 14 residues. CDR3 coding DNA: TGTGCCAGCAGCCCACAGGACAGGGTCTACGAGCAGTACTTC. Its protein product is CASSPQDRVYEQYF.

V usage is TRBV20-1 and J usage is TRBJ1-5; D uncertain. Germline V lookup: CDR1 DFQATT, CDR2 SNEGSKA (reference sequence). V was cut by 6 bases and J by 8 bases, with 11 bases left in between. This CDR3 is built from 11 residues. The CDR3 spells CSAPFGEPQHF. The CDR3, as DNA: TGCAGTGCCCCTTTCGGGGAGCCCCAGCATTTT.

The rearrangement links TRBV6-5 to TRBJ1-2, with D uncertain. The V gene lost 5 bases and the J gene lost 8 bases, with 21 bases spanning the gap. The CDR3 totals 15 residues. The germline gives CDR1 MNHEY, CDR2 SVGAGI. The DNA for the CDR3 is TGTGCCAGCAGTACCTTGGAGGGCTCGGGAGAGGGCTACACCTTC. As protein: CASSTLEGSGEGYTF.

The chain links TRBV18 to TRBJ1-6; D is ambiguous. V was trimmed by 0 bases and J by 9 bases, leaving 9 bases between them. This CDR3 region has 14 residues. Germline V gene data show CDR1 as KGHSH and CDR2 as LQKENI. In DNA, the CDR3 is TGTGCCAGCTCACCACCGGGGTCGGGTTCACCCCTCCACTTT. Translated: CASSPPGSGSPLHF.

This rearrangement joins TRBV7-9 to TRBJ2-4; TRBD2 matches 7 bases. Germline CDR1 SEHNR, CDR2 FQNEAQ (reference sequence). The CDR3 contains 18 residues. Trimming removed 0 bases from V and 0 bases from J; junction bases left unmatched: 8. CDR3 protein: CASSLALAGEVAKNIQYF. The DNA of the CDR3 is TGTGCCAGCAGCTTAGCACTTGCGGGAGAGGTAGCCAAAAACATTCAGTACTTC.

This rearrangement joins TRBV9 to TRBJ2-1; tentatively, D is TRBD1 or TRBD2 (6 bases each). Germline V gene data show CDR1 as SGDLS and CDR2 as YYNGEE. The CDR3 runs 17 residues. The V end was cut by 4 bases, the J end by 4 bases, with 21 bases between. CDR3 region: CASSPIGRGLGYNEQFF. In DNA, the CDR3 is TGTGCCAGCAGCCCCATAGGCAGGGGACTCGGATACAATGAGCAGTTCTTC.

The gene calls are TRBV4-3 and TRBJ2-1, with 8 bases aligning to TRBD2. J lost 7 bases, V lost 4 bases, and 9 bases had no gene match. The CDR3 is 15 amino acids. In germline, CDR1 is LGHNA, CDR2 YSLEER. CDR3 sequence: CASSLQGTRRNEQFF. The CDR3 DNA follows: TGCGCCAGCAGCCTACAAGGGACTAGACGGAATGAGCAGTTCTTC.

This clone was seen once. The chain uses TRBV7-2 and TRBJ1-4, with D perhaps TRBD1 (6 bases). The CDR3 totals 14 residues. Germline values: CDR1 SGHTA, CDR2 FQGNSA. V was trimmed by 5 bases and J by 5 bases, leaving 12 bases between them. The CDR3 region is CASSLGGLNEKLFF. CDR3 in DNA: TGTGCCAGCAGCCTGGGGGGGCTAAATGAAAAACTGTTTTTT.

This sequence joins TRBV28 and TRBJ1-1; TRBD1 might be the D (6 bases). Deletions cut 7 bases from V and 3 bases from J, with 15 bases between. Looked up from germline, CDR1 is MDHEN and CDR2 is SYDVKM. This CDR3 has 14 amino acids. The CDR3 protein is CASNRGSSDTEAFF. The CDR3 DNA follows: TGTGCCAGCAATAGGGGGAGTTCAGACACTGAAGCTTTCTTT.